This is a list of T cell receptor beta chains from one sample in a study of sequential checkpoint blockade in melanoma. Data came from immunoSEQ multiplex PCR; TCRdb stores just in-frame clones and leaves some out. Here the sample spans 750 to 1,000 clones, 19% being singletons. Sequences were derived from tumor tissue (inferred from file names), sampled from a patient given nivolumab and ipilimumab in sequence. The receptors originated from a human donor with melanoma. CDR3s include the opening cysteine and the closing phenylalanine or tryptophan. D genes are given only for firm matches. Only some rows state a clone size, as once, few, many or a class for expanded clones.

TRBJ1-2,many,TRBD1,TRBV11-3,TGTGCCAGCAGCACCGGACAGGGGAACTATGGCTACACCTTC,CASSTGQGNYGYTF
TRBJ2-3,.,.,TRBV14,TGTGCCAGCAGCTTGAGGACTGCTGGAGATACGCAGTATTTT,CASSLRTAGDTQYF
TRBJ2-1,medium-sized,TRBD2,TRBV11-3,TGTGCCAGCAGCTTTGACAGCGGGGGGGGTGAGCAGTTCTTC,CASSFDSGGGEQFF
TRBJ1-5,medium-sized,.,TRBV11-3,TGTGCCAGCAGCCTTAGGGGGTTAGGGAATCAGCCCCAGCATTTT,CASSLRGLGNQPQHF
TRBJ2-5,.,.,TRBV6-8,TGTGCCAGCAGTTATGGGGTCTTTAGGGAGACCCAGTACTTC,CASSYGVFRETQYF
TRBJ2-1,medium-sized,TRBD1,TRBV6-8,TGTGCCAGCAGTGACTCAGGGGGTACTTACAATGAGCAGTTCTTC,CASSDSGGTYNEQFF
TRBJ1-5,medium-sized,TRBD1,TRBV11-3,TGTGCCAGCAGCTGGGACAGTTTTTTTCAGCCCCAGCATTTT,CASSWDSFFQPQHF
TRBJ2-2,medium-sized,.,TRBV11-3,TGTGCCAGCAGCTTAGGTGTCGGGGCCTCCCTCAACACCGGGGAGCTGTTTTTT,CASSLGVGASLNTGELFF
TRBJ1-3,medium-sized,.,TRBV11-3,TGTGCCAGCAGCCCGCGGCCGGGCTCTGGAAACACCATATATTTT,CASSPRPGSGNTIYF
TRBJ2-7,medium-sized,TRBD2,TRBV11-3,TGTGCCAGCAGCTTAGATAGCGGGCTAGCGGGAGAAGACGAGCAGTACTTC,CASSLDSGLAGEDEQYF
TRBJ2-2,medium-sized,TRBD1,TRBV11-3,TGTGCCAGCAGGGCGGACAGGGGGAACACCGGGGAGCTGTTTTTT,CASRADRGNTGELFF
TRBJ2-3,medium-sized,.,TRBV11-3,TGTGCCAGCAGCTTAAGGGGGGGCGGAGCAGATACGCAGTATTTT,CASSLRGGGADTQYF
TRBJ2-1,few,.,TRBV6-8,TGTGCCAGCAGTCTAAAATCCCGGGCCGACAATGAGCAGTTCTTC,CASSLKSRADNEQFF
TRBJ2-4,few,TRBD2,TRBV6-1,TGTGCCAGCAGTGAAGCGCTAGGAGCGGGAGGGGCGGCCAAAAACATTCAGTACTTC,CASSEALGAGGAAKNIQYF
TRBJ1-3,.,.,TRBV28,TGTGCCAGCAGTTTAGGTAGGGGCGGAAACACCATATATTTT,CASSLGRGGNTIYF
TRBJ2-7,.,TRBD1,TRBV5-1,TGCGCCAGCAGCTTGGGTGAGCCCGGGACAGGGGGTTTAATAGACGAGCAGTACTTC,CASSLGEPGTGGLIDEQYF
TRBJ2-1,medium-sized,.,TRBV11-3,TGTGCCAGCAGCTTAGAGGGCAGGTGGGATGAGCAGTTCTTC,CASSLEGRWDEQFF
TRBJ2-7,.,.,TRBV29-1,TGCAGCGTTAAAACCCCACTGAACTACGAGCAGTACTTC,CSVKTPLNYEQYF
TRBJ1-6,.,.,TRBV28,TGTGCCACCCAACGGGGGGGGGCCCGGAATTCACCCCTCCACTTT,CATQRGGARNSPLHF
TRBJ1-3,large,.,TRBV11-3,TGTGCCAGCAGCCCGACATTTAGCTCTGGAAACACCATATATTTT,CASSPTFSSGNTIYF
TRBJ2-7,.,TRBD2,TRBV28,TGTGCCAGCAGTCCTCTCCCCGACGGGAGGGCCCACGAGCAGTACTTC,CASSPLPDGRAHEQYF
TRBJ2-7,medium-sized,TRBD2,TRBV7-2,TGTGCCAGCAGCTTAATTTCGGGGGGCGAGCAGTACTTC,CASSLISGGEQYF
TRBJ1-2,.,.,TRBV19,TGTGCCAGTAGTATCGGGAAGGTTGCGGCAAGCTATGGCTACACCTTC,CASSIGKVAASYGYTF
TRBJ1-4,.,.,TRBV19,TGTGCCAGTAGACTAAATCAAGATGAAAAACTGTTTTTT,CASRLNQDEKLFF
TRBJ1-5,once,.,TRBV10-2,TGCGCCAGTCGGGCCGGGGGCAATCAGCCCCAGCATTTT,CASRAGGNQPQHF
TRBJ1-1,medium-sized,.,TRBV11-3,TGTGCCAGCAGTTCACCGGGCGTGGGGGTAAACACTGAAGCTTTCTTT,CASSSPGVGVNTEAFF
TRBJ2-3,large,.,TRBV6-8,TGTGCCAGCAGCTCCGGACTTTCCACAGATACGCAGTATTTT,CASSSGLSTDTQYF
TRBJ1-1,.,TRBD1,TRBV12-5,TGTGCCAGCTCCTTTGGGACAGGGGGCTCGTCGGCTGAAGCTTTCTTT,CASSFGTGGSSAEAFF
TRBJ2-5,medium-sized,TRBD2,TRBV11-3,TGTGCCAGCAGCTCAAGCGGGAGCAGCGGAGAGACCCAGTACTTC,CASSSSGSSGETQYF
TRBJ1-3,.,.,TRBV4-1,TGCGCCAGCAGCCAAACCCTTGACGGAATCTCTGGAAACACCATATATTTT,CASSQTLDGISGNTIYF
TRBJ1-3,.,.,TRBV18,TGTGCCAGCTACACAGGGAACTCTGGAAACACCATATATTTT,CASYTGNSGNTIYF
TRBJ2-2,few,.,TRBV12-5,TGTGCCAGCAAACTTTTCTACACCGGGGAGCTGTTTTTT,CASKLFYTGELFF
TRBJ2-7,.,.,TRBV18,TGTGCCAGCTCACCACCGACAGTCTACGAGCAGTACTTC,CASSPPTVYEQYF
TRBJ1-2,.,.,TRBV28,TGTGCCAGCAGTTTTGGAGGGCAGGCCCCATATGGCTACACCTTC,CASSFGGQAPYGYTF
TRBJ2-7,few,.,TRBV28,TGTGCCAGCGCATCGGAGCCACCGTCCTACGAGCAGTACTTC,CASASEPPSYEQYF
TRBJ2-7,.,.,TRBV14,TGTGCCAGCAGCCATGTAACCTACGAGCAGTACTTC,CASSHVTYEQYF
TRBJ2-2,.,TRBD1,TRBV5-1,TGCGCCAGCACCGGGACAGGGTCAGTCGGGGAGCTGTTTTTT,CASTGTGSVGELFF
TRBJ1-6,few,.,TRBV28,TGTGCCAGCACCGTCGCGTACGGACCTAATTCACCCCTCCACTTT,CASTVAYGPNSPLHF
TRBJ1-1,few,TRBD1,TRBV19,TGTGCCAGTAGCCCGCCCGGACAGGCCTCTGAAGCTTTCTTT,CASSPPGQASEAFF
TRBJ1-1,.,TRBD1,TRBV10-2,TGCGCCAGCACAAGGACAGGGACTGTAGCTTTCTTT,CASTRTGTVAFF
TRBJ2-7,.,.,TRBV30,TGTGCCTGGAGCACCTGGTCGGGGGCTTACGAGCAGTACTTC,CAWSTWSGAYEQYF
TRBJ1-1,.,.,TRBV29-1,TGCAGCGTTGAAGACAGTGGAGACGGTTCGGCTTTCTTT,CSVEDSGDGSAFF
TRBJ2-7,large,.,TRBV11-3,TGTGCCAGCAGGAGGACAGCTGTCGCATCCGACGAGCAGTACTTC,CASRRTAVASDEQYF
TRBJ2-3,medium-sized,TRBD2,TRBV11-3,TGTGCCAGCAGCTCGGGACTAGCGGGATCAGATACGCAGTATTTT,CASSSGLAGSDTQYF
TRBJ1-5,.,.,TRBV19,TGTGCCAGTACCACAACCGGGGGGGGATATAGCAATCAGCCCCAGCATTTT,CASTTTGGGYSNQPQHF
TRBJ1-1,.,.,TRBV29-1,TGCAGCGTTGATCCCCGGACGAGGAACACTGAAGCTTTCTTT,CSVDPRTRNTEAFF
TRBJ1-2,few,TRBD1,TRBV6-8,TGTGCCAGCAGTTACTTCCCCGAGGGGGCCCCCACCTTC,CASSYFPEGAPTF
TRBJ1-4,medium-sized,.,TRBV7-2,TGTGCCAGCAGCTTAGGGTCGGGGGGCAAACTGTTTTTT,CASSLGSGGKLFF
TRBJ1-4,.,.,TRBV10-2,TGCGCCAGCAGTTCCGGGACAAGAGGGAATGAAAAACTGTTTTTT,CASSSGTRGNEKLFF
TRBJ2-7,medium-sized,.,TRBV11-3,TGTGCCAGCAGCTTGGGTCAGGTATCCTACGAGCAGTACTTC,CASSLGQVSYEQYF
TRBJ2-7,.,.,TRBV19,TGTGCCAGTAGTATCGCCGACAGCCACGAGCAGTACTTC,CASSIADSHEQYF
TRBJ2-1,.,.,TRBV6-8,TGTGCCAGCAGGACCCCACTAGTCGCCAATGAGCAGTTCTTC,CASRTPLVANEQFF
TRBJ2-2,.,.,TRBV29-1,TGCAGCGTCACCTTCGGGAAAGGGGAGCTGTTTTTT,CSVTFGKGELFF